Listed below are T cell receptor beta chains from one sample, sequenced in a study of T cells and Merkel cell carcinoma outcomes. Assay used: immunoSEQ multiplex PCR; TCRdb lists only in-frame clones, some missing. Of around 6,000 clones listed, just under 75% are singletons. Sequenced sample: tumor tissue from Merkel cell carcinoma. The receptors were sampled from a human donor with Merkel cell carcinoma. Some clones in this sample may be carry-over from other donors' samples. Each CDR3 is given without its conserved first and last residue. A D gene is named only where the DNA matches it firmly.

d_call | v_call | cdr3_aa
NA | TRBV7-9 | ASSYTSPIYGYT
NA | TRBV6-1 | ASSVVPSGNTIY
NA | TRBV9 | ASSVGDFPTAEAF
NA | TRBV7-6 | ASSVNTYNEQF
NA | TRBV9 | ASSVGLYALNEQF
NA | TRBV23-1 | ASSLRDPPGGTEAF
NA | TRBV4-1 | ASSQEVGPGYSTDTQY
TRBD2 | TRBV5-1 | ASSREGGPGTGELF
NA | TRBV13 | ASSMDPSSYNEQF
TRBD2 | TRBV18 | ASSGGSSYEQY
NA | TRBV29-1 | SGWVQETQY